This T cell receptor (beta chain) was identified in a study of T cell clones after liver transplantation. In the study overall: A pre-transplant mixed lymphocyte reaction with TCRbeta sequencing defined graft-donor-reactive clones followed in post-transplant blood.

Measured with immunoSEQ multiplex PCR; TCRdb has only the in-frame clones, and not every one. The profile covers about 51,000 clones, with about 86% appearing a single time and 14% taken by the ten largest. This TCR derives from a human patient who received a liver transplant. The graft donor may have contributed some T cells. Sequenced material: CD8+ T cells from blood, taken 12 months after liver transplant.

CDR3 coding DNA: TGTGCCAGCAGCAAAGGTGGGTTAGCGGAAAACTACGAGCAGTACTTC. Residues: CASSKGGLAENYEQYF. J is TRBJ2-7 and V is TRBV21-1; the table names TRBD2, a call not compared with the DNA. TRBV21-1 is given as a pseudogene. This CDR3 is 16 amino acids long.